The T cell receptor (beta chain) described here comes from a study of T cell repertoires in cytomegalovirus infection. Turning to the study itself: Through public TCR beta signatures, both CMV infection and matching HLA type were indicated.

General observations from the study: There were HLA-C-restricted CMV-specific TCR beta clonotypes dominating the ex vivo response. Summed frequency of public TCR beta families distinguished CMV carriers with the relevant HLA.

The sample holds a few counts of this clonotype. Its target is not known. TCRdb reanalysed the reads using MiXCR and keeps one entry per CDR3 protein. Here the sample spans a few hundred thousand distinct CDR3 sequences, approximately 24% being singletons. After removal of 1 base from V and 6 bases from J, the junction contained 7 bases not matched to a gene. Germline assignment: CDR1 DFQATT and CDR2 SNEGSKA (reference sequence). The CDR3 spans 14 residues. This chain joins TRBV20-1 and TRBJ1-2; 8 bases line up with TRBD1. The TCR comes from a human donor in good health (CMV status not recorded). Some clones in this sample may be carry-over from other donors' samples. The specimen was CD8+ T cells from PBMCs. CDR3 region: CSARVSRGQDGYTF. The CDR3 DNA sequence: TGCAGTGCTAGAGTTAGCAGGGGGCAAGATGGCTACACCTTC.